These T cell receptor beta chains were read from a single sample in a study of CD4+ T cells in melanoma. Profiled with immunoSEQ multiplex PCR; TCRdb holds only in-frame clones, not every one. The sample consists of approximately 110,000 clones, around 92% of them appearing once. The material sequenced was peripheral blood. The receptor set was obtained from a human donor with melanoma. Each CDR3 is given with its conserved first and last residue. A D gene is named only where the DNA matches it firmly. Clone size is given for some rows only: seen once, a few or many times, or a class if the clone is expanded.

d_gene: -; abundance: -; len: 13; v_gene: TRBV18; j_gene: TRBJ2-7; CDR3aa: CASSPTGSYEQYF; CDR3nt: TGTGCCAGCTCACCAACTGGGAGTTACGAGCAGTACTTC
d_gene: TRBD1; abundance: once; len: 18; v_gene: TRBV7-8; j_gene: TRBJ2-3; CDR3aa: CASSLDRQRTGGTDTQYF; CDR3nt: TGTGCCAGCAGCTTAGATCGCCAACGCACAGGGGGCACAGATACGCAGTATTTT
d_gene: -; abundance: -; len: 15; v_gene: TRBV2; j_gene: TRBJ1-4; CDR3aa: CASSEIRVRGEKLFF; CDR3nt: TGTGCCAGCAGTGAAATCCGGGTTCGAGGTGAAAAACTGTTTTTT
d_gene: -; abundance: -; len: 14; v_gene: TRBV7-8; j_gene: TRBJ1-5; CDR3aa: CASSLVGANQPQHF; CDR3nt: TGTGCCAGCAGCTTAGTCGGTGCTAATCAGCCCCAGCATTTT
d_gene: -; abundance: -; len: 15; v_gene: TRBV27; j_gene: TRBJ2-7; CDR3aa: CASSSPGGAGNEQYF; CDR3nt: TGTGCCAGCAGTAGCCCGGGGGGCGCGGGAAACGAGCAGTACTTC
d_gene: TRBD2; abundance: -; len: 17; v_gene: TRBV28; j_gene: TRBJ2-1; CDR3aa: CASSSAGGAGSYNEQFF; CDR3nt: TGTGCCAGCAGTTCCGCCGGGGGGGCCGGCTCCTACAATGAGCAGTTCTTC
d_gene: -; abundance: -; len: 13; v_gene: TRBV5-6; j_gene: TRBJ2-1; CDR3aa: CASSLIQTDEQFF; CDR3nt: TGTGCCAGCAGCTTGATTCAGACTGATGAGCAGTTCTTC
d_gene: -; abundance: -; len: 15; v_gene: TRBV9; j_gene: TRBJ2-1; CDR3aa: CASSAGSITYNEQFF; CDR3nt: TGTGCCAGCAGCGCAGGGTCGATTACCTACAATGAGCAGTTCTTC
d_gene: -; abundance: -; len: 14; v_gene: TRBV11-3; j_gene: TRBJ2-4; CDR3aa: CASSLVYAKNIQYF; CDR3nt: TGTGCCAGCAGCTTAGTCTACGCCAAAAACATTCAGTACTTC
d_gene: TRBD2; abundance: -; len: 14; v_gene: TRBV27; j_gene: TRBJ2-7; CDR3aa: CASNPSGGALEQYF; CDR3nt: TGTGCCAGCAACCCTAGCGGGGGGGCCCTCGAGCAGTACTTC
d_gene: TRBD2; abundance: -; len: 17; v_gene: TRBV5-1; j_gene: TRBJ2-2; CDR3aa: CASSGSGRALDTGELFF; CDR3nt: TGCGCCAGCAGCGGGAGCGGGAGGGCCCTCGACACCGGGGAGCTGTTTTTT
d_gene: -; abundance: -; len: 15; v_gene: TRBV10-1; j_gene: TRBJ2-1; CDR3aa: CASSESGQDYWRQFF; CDR3nt: TGCGCCAGCAGTGAGTCAGGACAGGACTATTGGAGGCAGTTCTTC
d_gene: TRBD2; abundance: once; len: 15; v_gene: TRBV5-6; j_gene: TRBJ2-1; CDR3aa: CASRYLAASYNEQFF; CDR3nt: TGTGCCAGCAGGTATCTAGCGGCCTCCTACAATGAGCAGTTCTTC
d_gene: -; abundance: -; len: 12; v_gene: TRBV6-6; j_gene: TRBJ2-4; CDR3aa: CASRPQGGVQYF; CDR3nt: TGTGCCAGCAGACCACAGGGGGGGGTTCAGTACTTC
d_gene: -; abundance: -; len: 12; v_gene: TRBV28; j_gene: TRBJ1-2; CDR3aa: CASIRRNYGYTF; CDR3nt: TGTGCCAGCATCAGGAGAAACTATGGCTACACCTTC
d_gene: -; abundance: -; len: 14; v_gene: TRBV7-8; j_gene: TRBJ2-7; CDR3aa: CASRGGDISYEQYF; CDR3nt: TGTGCCAGCAGGGGGGGGGACATATCCTACGAGCAGTACTTC
d_gene: -; abundance: -; len: 14; v_gene: TRBV5-4; j_gene: TRBJ2-3; CDR3aa: CASSWGSSTDTQYF; CDR3nt: TGTGCCAGCAGCTGGGGATCGAGCACAGATACGCAGTATTTT
d_gene: TRBD1; abundance: -; len: 16; v_gene: TRBV19; j_gene: TRBJ1-2; CDR3aa: CASSVPGTGTISGYTF; CDR3nt: TGTGCCAGTAGTGTACCCGGGACAGGGACAATCTCTGGCTACACCTTC
d_gene: -; abundance: -; len: 15; v_gene: TRBV6-5; j_gene: TRBJ2-3; CDR3aa: CASTRWGASTDTQYF; CDR3nt: TGTGCCAGCACCCGCTGGGGGGCTAGCACAGATACGCAGTATTTT
d_gene: -; abundance: -; len: 14; v_gene: TRBV10-3; j_gene: TRBJ2-3; CDR3aa: CATRPGLRTDTQYF; CDR3nt: TGTGCCACCAGACCGGGACTGCGCACAGATACGCAGTATTTT
d_gene: -; abundance: -; len: 14; v_gene: TRBV18; j_gene: TRBJ1-5; CDR3aa: CASSPGGDDQPQHF; CDR3nt: TGTGCCAGCTCACCAGGAGGGGACGATCAGCCCCAGCATTTT
d_gene: TRBD1; abundance: -; len: 16; v_gene: TRBV7-2; j_gene: TRBJ1-2; CDR3aa: CASSYANRGGDYGYTF; CDR3nt: TGTGCCAGCAGCTACGCCAACAGGGGCGGAGACTATGGCTACACCTTC
d_gene: TRBD1; abundance: -; len: 16; v_gene: TRBV5-1; j_gene: TRBJ2-1; CDR3aa: CASSKQPGQDYNEQFF; CDR3nt: TGCGCCAGCAGCAAACAACCGGGACAGGACTACAATGAGCAGTTCTTC
d_gene: -; abundance: -; len: 13; v_gene: TRBV19; j_gene: TRBJ2-6; CDR3aa: CASSKTGANVLTF; CDR3nt: TGTGCCAGTAGTAAGACTGGGGCCAACGTCCTGACTTTC
d_gene: -; abundance: -; len: 13; v_gene: TRBV19; j_gene: TRBJ2-7; CDR3aa: CASSIEGGYEQYF; CDR3nt: TGTGCCAGTAGTATAGAGGGAGGATACGAGCAGTACTTC
d_gene: TRBD2; abundance: once; len: 15; v_gene: TRBV28; j_gene: TRBJ2-2; CDR3aa: CASRGTSGRNGELFF; CDR3nt: TGTGCCAGCAGAGGGACTAGCGGGAGGAACGGGGAGCTGTTTTTT
d_gene: TRBD2; abundance: -; len: 15; v_gene: TRBV7-2; j_gene: TRBJ2-7; CDR3aa: CASSQGLAGPNEQYF; CDR3nt: TGTGCCAGCAGCCAGGGACTAGCGGGGCCCAACGAGCAGTACTTC
d_gene: -; abundance: -; len: 12; v_gene: TRBV6-5; j_gene: TRBJ1-2; CDR3aa: CASSYSGWGYTF; CDR3nt: TGTGCCAGCAGTTACTCTGGGTGGGGCTACACCTTC
d_gene: TRBD1; abundance: -; len: 14; v_gene: TRBV25-1; j_gene: TRBJ2-1; CDR3aa: CASSRQGRDNEQFF; CDR3nt: TGTGCCAGCAGTCGACAGGGGCGAGACAATGAGCAGTTCTTC
d_gene: -; abundance: -; len: 13; v_gene: TRBV19; j_gene: TRBJ1-4; CDR3aa: CASTQVLNEKLFF; CDR3nt: TGTGCCAGTACCCAGGTACTTAATGAAAAACTGTTTTTT
d_gene: -; abundance: once; len: 17; v_gene: TRBV4-2; j_gene: TRBJ1-6; CDR3aa: CASSQYFEGASDSPLHF; CDR3nt: TGTGCCAGCAGCCAATACTTCGAGGGCGCATCGGATTCACCCCTCCACTTT
d_gene: TRBD2; abundance: -; len: 18; v_gene: TRBV27; j_gene: TRBJ2-3; CDR3aa: CASSLFRLAGGGTDTQYF; CDR3nt: TGTGCCAGCAGTTTATTTCGACTAGCGGGAGGGGGCACAGATACGCAGTATTTT
d_gene: TRBD1; abundance: -; len: 16; v_gene: TRBV28; j_gene: TRBJ1-2; CDR3aa: CASSPDRRQGAKGYTF; CDR3nt: TGTGCCAGCAGTCCTGACCGCCGACAGGGGGCAAAAGGCTACACCTTC
d_gene: -; abundance: few; len: 11; v_gene: TRBV30; j_gene: TRBJ2-1; CDR3aa: CANGVHNEQFF; CDR3nt: TGTGCGAATGGGGTTCACAATGAGCAGTTCTTC
d_gene: TRBD1; abundance: -; len: 14; v_gene: TRBV9; j_gene: TRBJ1-1; CDR3aa: CASSVQGGNTEAFF; CDR3nt: TGTGCCAGCAGCGTACAGGGGGGGAACACTGAAGCTTTCTTT